Sequencing of this TCR beta chain was carried out in a study of T cells in Graves' hyperthyroidism and ophthalmopathy (dated 2019 in TCRdb). Broadly, across the study: Peripheral blood samples were taken at the time of initial diagnosis, prior to any treatment. TCR V-J signatures able to tell the groups apart were searched for in a discovery cohort of 95 or so patients, of whom more than 40 had Graves' ophthalmopathy and around 58 had stable Graves' hyperthyroidism. Prospective prediction of ophthalmopathy was tested in an independent validation cohort of approximately 19 hyperthyroidism patients and some 17 patients who later progressed to ophthalmopathy. The roughly 91 discovery patients were randomly divided into training and test sets at a 7:3 ratio. The study also compared thyroid tissue and blood T-cell repertoires from about 6 Graves' hyperthyroidism patients. After blood sampling, hyperthyroidism patients were treated with methimazole at a starting dose of 30 mg daily, and ophthalmopathy patients were treated with high-dose intravenous methylprednisolone. The paper describes TCR Vbeta CDR3 sequencing of 135 peripheral blood samples, made up of around 41 ophthalmopathy patients, approximately 73 hyperthyroidism patients and about 17 progressor patients. General conclusions and limits of the study: Most expanded thyroid clonotypes (frequency above 0.001) were also detected in blood, a finding suggesting that blood repertoires may reflect thyroid immune responses. In validation, progression to ophthalmopathy was predicted by the model with more than 65% sensitivity and roughly 76% specificity, a median of roughly six months before onset. No statistical method was used to set the sample size in advance, and investigators knew the group allocation. In cross-validation, a model built on a 13 V-J signature told ophthalmopathy apart from stable hyperthyroidism with 85% to 90% sensitivity and roughly 83% specificity, and in testing the same model reached 80%/75%.

CDR1 and CDR2, per the germline V gene (reference sequence), are SEHNR and FQNEAQ. Unmatched junction bases come to 11, with V trimmed by 5 bases and J by 3 bases. CDR3 length: 16 amino acids, cysteine to phenylalanine. This entry keeps only the CDR3 DNA: 48 bases, framed from base 1. Ten or more counts support this clonotype. No antigen is known for it. Base quality data are lacking; no much larger clone is found one base away. Amplification of TCR beta CDR3 regions was carried out from RNA transcripts. For the first round of RT-PCR on the TCR CDR3, the HTBI primer set was used together with the Qiagen OneStep RT-PCR kit. A second multiplex PCR round built the libraries, followed by size selection and purification. Sequencing of the libraries was done on an Illumina HiSeq2000 using paired-end 100 bp reads. As for the original processing: SOAPnuke was used to process the raw data, throwing out any read that contained adapters or uncalled bases, had a mean Phred below 15, or lacked an exact constant-primer or identifier match. High-quality paired reads were merged using COPE v1.2.5, and each unique nucleotide sequence was defined as a clonotype. Clonotypes were aligned to IMGT TRBV, TRBD and TRBJ reference segments using MiTCR v1.1. Only V-J combinations with frequency above 0.0001, covering about 99% of repertoires, were analysed. A TCS score was defined as the ratio between F50 (clonal expansion) and ExV (chaos), using BLOSUM62-based TCRdist between CDR3 peptides within each V-J. Welch's t-statistics and random forest reduced 514 V-J features to 13, which were used in a naive Bayes classifier (R e1071). Thyroid-blood repertoire similarity was quantified with the Morisita-Horn index. In TCRdb, the public reads were trimmed at Q25 with fastp and aligned with MiXCR, with productive beta chains retained. Rows merge per CDR3 protein into single entries with the most common DNA and genes. The V and J calls were not made by the authors but by TCRdb's processing. The sample yields around 700,000 distinct CDR3 sequences; around a third were counted once. The leading ten clones occupy roughly 31% of the sample.

Stable Graves' hyperthyroidism was defined as the absence of progression to ophthalmopathy over 18 months of follow-up. Hyperthyroidism patients were aged 18 to 65 years and newly diagnosed, with disease duration of less than 2 months. The study excluded patients with uncontrolled infections, other autoimmune diseases, pregnancy or lactation. Diagnoses were based on clinical symptoms, serum thyroxine and TRAb, thyroid ultrasound and orbital computed tomography. Ficoll-Paque density gradient centrifugation was used to isolate PBMCs from under 11 ml of fresh peripheral blood. Total RNA was extracted using Trizol reagent, and RNA quality was assessed on an Agilent 2100 Bioanalyzer.

Sequenced material: blood. The chain links TRBV7-9 with TRBJ2-5, with TRBD1 matching 8 junction bases. This receptor was identified in a woman aged 40-49 years with Graves' hyperthyroidism. The CDR3 here reads CASSTTRQGREETQYF. The DNA sequence is TGTGCCAGCAGCACCACCCGACAGGGGCGGGAAGAGACCCAGTACTTC.